This T cell receptor (beta chain) is from a study of response to subunit inactivated influenza vaccine. MiXCR, applied by TCRdb to the RT-PCR reads, yields one record per CDR3 protein. The repertoire holds 800,000 or so distinct CDR3 sequences, with approximately 22% as singletons. Study outcomes and limitations: The authors put forward the suggestion that each seasonal influenza vaccination may bring in only a limited number of new T cells.

The germline gives CDR1 DFQATT, CDR2 SNEGSKA (reference sequence). Trimming took 1 base from V and 0 from J, leaving 13 bases between them. The CDR3 runs to 17 residues. As concerns this clonotype: Its specificity is not known.

The material sequenced was PBMCs from blood, taken 5 days after vaccination. This receptor was taken from a man aged 50 or older who received an inactivated influenza vaccine. This chain connects TRBV20-1 to TRBJ2-6; D is possibly TRBD1 or TRBD2 (5 bases each). The CDR3 DNA follows: TGCAGTGCTAGAGGGGGGACGTCGACCTCTGGGGCCAACGTCCTGACTTTC. Amino acids: CSARGGTSTSGANVLTF.